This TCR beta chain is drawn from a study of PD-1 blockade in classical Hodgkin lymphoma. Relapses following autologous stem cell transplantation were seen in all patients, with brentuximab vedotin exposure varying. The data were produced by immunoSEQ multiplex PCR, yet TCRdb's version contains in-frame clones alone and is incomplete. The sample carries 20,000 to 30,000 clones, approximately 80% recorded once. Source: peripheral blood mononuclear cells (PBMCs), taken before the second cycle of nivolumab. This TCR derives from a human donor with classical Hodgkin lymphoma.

CDR3 nucleotide sequence: TGTGCCAGCAGCTTATACGGCACTGAAGCTTTCTTT. Translation: CASSLYGTEAFF. The chain has TRBV11-3 and TRBJ1-1; D is unclear. Trimming removed 2 bases at V and 4 bases at J, with 5 bases between. CDR3 length: 12 residues. Germline V gene lookup returns CDR1 SGHNT and CDR2 YENEEA. The entire variable domain, with the rest obtained from reference TRBV11-3 and TRBJ1-1, is as follows: EAGVVQSPRYKIIEKKQPVAFWCNPISGHNTLYWYLQNLGQGPELLIRYENEEAVDDSQLPKDRFSAERLKGVDSTLKIQPAELGDSAVYLCASSLYGTEAFFGQGTRLTVV.